The 14 T cell receptor beta chains presented below share a single source sample, sequenced in a study of cytomegalovirus exposure and HLA in healthy donors (dated by TCRdb to about 2017). The receptor library was made with the immunoSEQ multiplex PCR assay. TCRdb retrieved this table from immuneACCESS and kept in-frame rearrangements only. Not all clones are present; in checked studies, unresolved V genes account for under half, and no reason is known for the remainder. The sample table contains roughly 56,000 clones; only one count was recorded for just under 95% of them. Under 3% of the sample belongs to the ten largest clones. Sample: PBMCs. These receptors were taken from a young man in good health and CMV-seronegative.

The chain combines TRBV30 with TRBJ1-2, with 11 bases matching TRBD1. The J segment lost 8 bases and the V segment lost 3 bases, leaving 5 bases of the junction unmatched. Germline V lookup: CDR1 GTSNPN, CDR2 SVGIG (reference sequence). The CDR3 is 13 amino acids. Here the CDR3 reads CAWSRDRGEGYTF. The CDR3 bases are TGTGCCTGGAGCCGGGACAGGGGGGAGGGCTACACCTTC.

The chain uses TRBV28 and TRBJ2-7; 7 bases align to TRBD2. CDR3 size: 15 residues. V lost 6 bases, J lost 4 bases, and 12 bases stayed unmatched. Germline V gene sequence: CDR1 MDHEN, CDR2 SYDVKM. The CDR3 region has the DNA TGTGCCAGCAGCCAGTTCGGCGGGAGCACGTACGAGCAGTACTTC. As protein: CASSQFGGSTYEQYF.

The rearrangement uses TRBV28 and TRBJ2-1, with D unclear. The CDR3 contains 13 residues. Germline CDR1 MDHEN, CDR2 SYDVKM. Trimming left V 4 bases short and J 7 bases short, with 11 bases between. CDR3 region: CASSYLSLNEQFF. The CDR3 coding sequence is TGTGCCAGCAGTTACCTTAGTTTGAATGAGCAGTTCTTC.

This chain joins TRBV6-4 and TRBJ1-1, with TRBD1 as a possible D gene (5 bases). Germline lookup yields CDR1 MRHNA and CDR2 SNTAGT. This CDR3 has 13 residues. V was trimmed by 7 bases and J by 7 bases, leaving 16 bases between them. CDR3 residues: CASIADGGIEAFF. For the CDR3, the DNA is TGTGCCAGCATCGCCGATGGGGGGATTGAAGCTTTCTTT.

V is TRBV2 and J is TRBJ1-5; D gene uncertain. The V gene's germline CDR1 is SNHLY and CDR2 FYNNEI. V was cut by 6 bases and J by 2 bases, with 17 bases left in between. CDR3 length: 16 residues. The chain's CDR3 is CASSPGLNSGNQPQHF. CDR3 nucleotide sequence: TGTGCCAGCAGCCCTGGCCTTAATAGCGGCAATCAGCCCCAGCATTTT.

V and J are TRBV6-6 and TRBJ2-1, with TRBD2 matching over 13 bases. The CDR3 sequence is 14 residues long. The trim removed 7 bases at V and 7 bases at J, leaving 4 bases unmatched. CDR1 is MNHNY, CDR2 SVGAGI, per germline (reference sequence). CDR3 in amino acids: CASILAGGTNEQFF. In DNA, the CDR3 is TGTGCCAGCATACTAGCGGGAGGGACGAATGAGCAGTTCTTC.

The V call is TRBV6-1, the J call TRBJ2-1; TRBD2 aligns across 10 bases. V trimming: 2 bases; J trimming: 6 bases; junction bases outside the gene matches: 10. CDR3 length: 17 residues. CDR1 MNHNS and CDR2 SASEGT come from the germline V gene. The DNA for the CDR3 is TGTGCCAGCAGTGAAAGTGGGTGGAGCGGGAGGGGCAATGAGCAGTTCTTC. Translated: CASSESGWSGRGNEQFF.

The J gene is TRBJ2-5, the V gene TRBV13; TRBD2 is a possible D gene (6 bases). The end of the DNA fits TRBJ2-7 better, so the J call may be wrong. The CDR3 covers 11 residues. Germline values: CDR1 PRHDT, CDR2 FYEKMQ (reference sequence). The chain's CDR3 is CASSQAGEQYF. CDR3 DNA sequence: TGTGCCAGCAGCCAAGCGGGCGAGCAGTACTTC.

The chain is built from TRBV9 and TRBJ2-2, with 7 bases lining up with TRBD2. The CDR3 covers 17 residues. Germline V CDR1 and CDR2: SGDLS, YYNGEE. V shed 4 bases, J shed 5 bases, and the junction held 14 bases outside the gene matches. The CDR3 protein is CASSPDGGRAGTGELFF. The CDR3, as DNA: TGTGCCAGCAGCCCCGATGGGGGGAGGGCCGGTACCGGGGAGCTGTTTTTT.

This clone was seen only once. V and J are TRBV6-1 and TRBJ2-2, with unresolved D. The V and J ends lost 4 bases and 1 base respectively, with 7 bases between them. The CDR3 runs to 14 residues. The germline gives CDR1 MNHNS, CDR2 SASEGT. The CDR3 loop reads CASSARLNTGELFF. The CDR3 bases are TGTGCCAGCAGTGCGAGACTGAACACCGGGGAGCTGTTTTTT.

The chain couples TRBV19 to TRBJ2-1, with TRBD2 as a possible D gene (6 bases). Between the trimmed V and J ends, which lost 3 bases and 9 bases, there was a span of 18 bases. This CDR3 comprises 15 residues. Germline values: CDR1 LNHDA, CDR2 SQIVND (reference sequence). CDR3 in amino acids: CASSILRDHRSEQFF. As DNA, the CDR3 is TGTGCCAGTAGTATCCTGCGGGACCACCGTTCTGAGCAGTTCTTC.

V gene TRBV28 combines with J gene TRBJ1-2; 8 bases are a match to TRBD1. The junction had 1 base not matched to a gene; V was cut back by 2 bases and J by 2 bases. Germline lookup yields CDR1 MDHEN and CDR2 SYDVKM. This CDR3 has 14 amino acids. The CDR3 DNA reads TGTGCCAGCAGTTTAGGACAGGGAAACTATGGCTACACCTTC. Translation gives CASSLGQGNYGYTF.

This chain links TRBV6-5 with TRBJ1-2; TRBD1 matches at 8 bases. Per the germline V gene, CDR1 is MNHEY and CDR2 is SVGAGI. The V segment lost 4 bases and the J segment 4 bases; nucleotides outside the gene matches: 8. The CDR3 has 15 amino acids. The CDR3 DNA reads TGTGCCAGCAGTTCGACAGGGGCCCCCGGCTATGGCTACACCTTC. It is translated as CASSSTGAPGYGYTF.

The chain uses TRBV7-7 and TRBJ2-5, with 9 bases identical to TRBD2. The CDR3 has 13 residues. Germline loops: CDR1 SSHAT, CDR2 FNYEAQ (reference sequence). With V trimmed by 4 bases and J by 4 bases, 1 base remained unmatched. CDR3: CASSSTSGETQYF. CDR3 nucleotide sequence: TGTGCCAGCAGCTCGACTAGCGGAGAGACCCAGTACTTC.